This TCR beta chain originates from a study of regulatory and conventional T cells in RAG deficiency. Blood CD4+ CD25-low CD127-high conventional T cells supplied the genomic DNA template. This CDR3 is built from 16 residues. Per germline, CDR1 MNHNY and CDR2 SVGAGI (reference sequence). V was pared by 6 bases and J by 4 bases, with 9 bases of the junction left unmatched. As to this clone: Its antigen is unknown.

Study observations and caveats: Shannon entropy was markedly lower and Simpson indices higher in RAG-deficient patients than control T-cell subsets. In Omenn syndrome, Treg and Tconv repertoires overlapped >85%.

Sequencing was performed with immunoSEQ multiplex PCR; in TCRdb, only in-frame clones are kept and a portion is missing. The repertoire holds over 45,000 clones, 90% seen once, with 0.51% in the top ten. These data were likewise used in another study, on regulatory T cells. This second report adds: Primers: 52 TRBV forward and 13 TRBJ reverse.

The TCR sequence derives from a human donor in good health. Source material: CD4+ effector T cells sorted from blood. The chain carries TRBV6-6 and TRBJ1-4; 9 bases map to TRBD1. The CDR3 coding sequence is TGTGCCAGCAGGGACAGGGGACGAGGGATTAATGAAAAACTGTTTTTT. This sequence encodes CASRDRGRGINEKLFF.